This TCR beta chain comes out of a study of OX40 agonist ivuxolimab in advanced cancers. This CDR3 has 13 residues. Germline CDR1 and CDR2: SGHNT and YENEEA. V lost 0 bases and J lost 5, with 7 bases in between. For this clone: The antigen is not known.

Using immunoSEQ multiplex PCR, the repertoire was profiled, and TCRdb retains in-frame clones only, with some absent. The sample records 51,000 or so clones, roughly 78% being singletons. General study findings and limits: The CD4+ and CD8+ T cells in the blood had expanded clonally by week 6 at 0.1 to 3.0 mg/kg.

The TCR was taken from an adult with an advanced solid tumor such as melanoma, head and neck, liver or kidney cancer. V gene TRBV11-3 combines with J gene TRBJ1-1; D unclear. The starting material was CD4+ or CD8+ T cells sorted from blood, obtained in a trial of the OX40 agonist ivuxolimab. The CDR3 here is CASSLEVGTEAFF. The CDR3 coding sequence is TGTGCCAGCAGCTTAGAGGTAGGGACTGAAGCTTTCTTT.